This section outlines one T cell receptor (beta chain) sequence together with its context. The antigen is undetermined. Profiling relied on immunoSEQ multiplex PCR, and the TCRdb table lists in-frame clones only, not all of them. This table has a few hundred thousand clones, more than 75% appearing once. This specimen belongs to a study of cytomegalovirus exposure and HLA in healthy donors. Study observations and caveats: The study listed around 150 cytomegalovirus-associated TCR beta chains. The CMV antigen specificity of three CMV-associated chains was confirmed through in vitro analysis. Rare sequences made up most TCRs, while some public TCRs were found in many donors.

Germline CDR1 SGHRS, CDR2 YFSETQ. J was trimmed by 0 bases and V by 4 bases; bases with no gene match: 15. CDR3 length equals 18 residues. The source is a man aged 18 to 35 in good health and CMV-seropositive. The sample taken for sequencing was PBMCs. V usage is TRBV5-1 and J usage is TRBJ2-7; TRBD1 matches 8 bases. The CDR3 here is CASSRSGTGNPSSYEQYF. The CDR3 nucleotides read TGCGCCAGCAGCCGATCCGGGACAGGCAATCCGAGCTCCTACGAGCAGTACTTC.